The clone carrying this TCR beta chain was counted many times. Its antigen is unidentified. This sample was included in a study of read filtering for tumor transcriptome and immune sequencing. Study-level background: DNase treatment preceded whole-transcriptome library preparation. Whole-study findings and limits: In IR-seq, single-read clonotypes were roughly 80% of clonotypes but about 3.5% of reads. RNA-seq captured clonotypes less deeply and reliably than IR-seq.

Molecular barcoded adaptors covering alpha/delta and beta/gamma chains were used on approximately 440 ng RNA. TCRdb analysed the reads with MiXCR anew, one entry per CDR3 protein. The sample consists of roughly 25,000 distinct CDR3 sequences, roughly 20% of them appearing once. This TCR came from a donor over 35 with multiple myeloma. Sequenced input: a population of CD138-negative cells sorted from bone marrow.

CDR3 nucleotide sequence: TGCAGCGTTCAGCGGGAGGGGTCCCGCGAGCAGTACTTC. Its translation: CSVQREGSREQYF. The genes are TRBV29-1 and TRBJ2-7, with 10 bases fitting TRBD2. V trimming: 5 bases; J trimming: 6 bases; junction bases outside the gene matches: 7. CDR1 SQVTM and CDR2 ANQGSEA come from the germline V gene. The CDR3 sequence is 13 residues long.